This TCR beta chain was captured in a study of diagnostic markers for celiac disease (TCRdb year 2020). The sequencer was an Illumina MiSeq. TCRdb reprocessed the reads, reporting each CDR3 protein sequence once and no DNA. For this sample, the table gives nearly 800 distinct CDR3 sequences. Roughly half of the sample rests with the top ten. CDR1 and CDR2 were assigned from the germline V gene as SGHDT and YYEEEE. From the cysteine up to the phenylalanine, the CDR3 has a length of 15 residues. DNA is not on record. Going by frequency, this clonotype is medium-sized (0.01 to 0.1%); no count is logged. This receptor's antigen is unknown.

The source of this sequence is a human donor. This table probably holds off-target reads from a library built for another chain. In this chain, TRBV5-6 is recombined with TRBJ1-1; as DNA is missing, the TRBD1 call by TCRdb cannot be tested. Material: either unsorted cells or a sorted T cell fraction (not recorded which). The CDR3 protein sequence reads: CASSLEGTENTEAFF.